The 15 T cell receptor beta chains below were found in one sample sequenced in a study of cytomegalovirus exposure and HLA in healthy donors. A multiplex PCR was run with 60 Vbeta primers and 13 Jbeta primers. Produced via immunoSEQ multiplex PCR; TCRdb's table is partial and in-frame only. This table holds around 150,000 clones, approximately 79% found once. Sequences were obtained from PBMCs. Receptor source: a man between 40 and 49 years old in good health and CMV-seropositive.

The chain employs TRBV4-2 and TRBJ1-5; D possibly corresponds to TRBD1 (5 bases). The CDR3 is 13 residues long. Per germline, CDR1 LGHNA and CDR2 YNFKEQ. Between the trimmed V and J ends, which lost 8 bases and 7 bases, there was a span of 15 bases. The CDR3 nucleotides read TGTGCCAGCTGTCCAGGGTTCGGGCAGCCCCAGCATTTT. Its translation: CASCPGFGQPQHF.

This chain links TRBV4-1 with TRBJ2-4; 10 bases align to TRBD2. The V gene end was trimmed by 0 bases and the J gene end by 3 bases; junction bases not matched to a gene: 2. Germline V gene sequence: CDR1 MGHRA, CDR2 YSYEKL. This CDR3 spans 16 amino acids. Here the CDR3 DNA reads TGCGCCAGCAGCCAAGATGAGCGGGAGGGCAAAAACATTCAGTACTTC. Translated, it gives CASSQDEREGKNIQYF.

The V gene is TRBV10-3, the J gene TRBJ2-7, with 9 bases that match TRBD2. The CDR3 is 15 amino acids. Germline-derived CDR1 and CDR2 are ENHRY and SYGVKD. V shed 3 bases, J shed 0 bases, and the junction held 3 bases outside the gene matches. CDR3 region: CAISELAGRSYEQYF. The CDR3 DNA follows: TGTGCCATCAGTGAACTAGCGGGTCGCTCCTACGAGCAGTACTTC.

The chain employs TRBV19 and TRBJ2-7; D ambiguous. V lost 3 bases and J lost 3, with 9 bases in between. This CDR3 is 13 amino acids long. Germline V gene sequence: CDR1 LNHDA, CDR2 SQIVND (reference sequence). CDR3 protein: CASSMGIIYEQYF. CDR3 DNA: TGTGCCAGTAGTATGGGCATAATCTACGAGCAGTACTTC.

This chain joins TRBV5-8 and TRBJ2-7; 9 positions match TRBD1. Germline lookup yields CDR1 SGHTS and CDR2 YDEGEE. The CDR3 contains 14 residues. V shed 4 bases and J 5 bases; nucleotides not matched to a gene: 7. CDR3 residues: CASSPGTGLNEQYF. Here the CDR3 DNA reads TGTGCCAGCAGCCCCGGGACAGGGTTAAACGAGCAGTACTTC. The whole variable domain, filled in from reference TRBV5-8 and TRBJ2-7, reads EAGVTQSPTHLIKTRGQQATLRCSPISGHTSVYWYQQALGLGLQFLLWYDEGEERNRGNFPPRFSGRQFPNYSSELNVNALELEDSALYLCASSPGTGLNEQYFGPGTRLTVT.

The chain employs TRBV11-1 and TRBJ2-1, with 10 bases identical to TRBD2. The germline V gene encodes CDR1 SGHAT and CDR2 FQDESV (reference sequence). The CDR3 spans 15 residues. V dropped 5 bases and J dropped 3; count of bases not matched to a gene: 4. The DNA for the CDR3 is TGTGCCAGCAGCCCGGGACTAGCGTACTACAATGAGCAGTTCTTC. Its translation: CASSPGLAYYNEQFF.

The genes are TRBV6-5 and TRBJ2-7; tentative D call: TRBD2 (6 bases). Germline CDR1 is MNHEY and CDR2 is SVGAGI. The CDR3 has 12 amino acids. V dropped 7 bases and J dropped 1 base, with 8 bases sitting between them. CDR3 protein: CASTGRSYEQYF. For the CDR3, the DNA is TGTGCCAGCACTGGGAGGTCCTACGAGCAGTACTTC.

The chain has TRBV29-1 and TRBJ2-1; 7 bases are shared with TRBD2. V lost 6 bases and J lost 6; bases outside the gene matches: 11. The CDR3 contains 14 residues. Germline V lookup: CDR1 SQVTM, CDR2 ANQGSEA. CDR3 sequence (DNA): TGCAGCGTCGGGGTGGGGGACTACTTCAATGAGCAGTTCTTC. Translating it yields CSVGVGDYFNEQFF.

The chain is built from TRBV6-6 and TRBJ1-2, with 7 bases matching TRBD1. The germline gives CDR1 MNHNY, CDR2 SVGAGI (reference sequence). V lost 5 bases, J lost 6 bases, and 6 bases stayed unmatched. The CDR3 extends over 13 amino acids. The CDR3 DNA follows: TGTGCCAGCAGTAAGGGGACAGCCCATGGCTACACCTTC. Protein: CASSKGTAHGYTF.

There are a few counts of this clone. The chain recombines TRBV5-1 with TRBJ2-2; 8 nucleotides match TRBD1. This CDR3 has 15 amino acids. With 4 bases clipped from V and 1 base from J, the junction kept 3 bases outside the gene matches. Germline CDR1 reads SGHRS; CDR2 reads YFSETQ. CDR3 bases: TGCGCCAGCAGCCCCGGGACAGGGAACACCGGGGAGCTGTTTTTT. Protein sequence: CASSPGTGNTGELFF.

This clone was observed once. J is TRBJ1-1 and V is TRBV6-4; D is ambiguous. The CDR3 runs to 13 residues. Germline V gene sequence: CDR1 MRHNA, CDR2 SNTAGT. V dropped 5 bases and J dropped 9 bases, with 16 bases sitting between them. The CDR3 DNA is TGTGCCAGCAGTTTCTTGTCGGCTAGGAAAGCTTTCTTT. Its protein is CASSFLSARKAFF.

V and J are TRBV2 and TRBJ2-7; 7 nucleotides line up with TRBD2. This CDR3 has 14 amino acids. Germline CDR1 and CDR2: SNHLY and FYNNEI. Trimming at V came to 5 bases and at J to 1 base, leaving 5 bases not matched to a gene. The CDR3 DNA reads TGTGCCAGCAGTTGGGACGGGGGGTCCTACGAGCAGTACTTC. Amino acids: CASSWDGGSYEQYF.

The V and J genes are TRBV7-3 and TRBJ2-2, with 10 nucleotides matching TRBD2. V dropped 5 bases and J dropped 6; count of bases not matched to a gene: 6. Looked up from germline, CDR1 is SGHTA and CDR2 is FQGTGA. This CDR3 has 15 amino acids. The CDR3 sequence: CASSPLAGESGELFF. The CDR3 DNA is TGTGCCAGCAGCCCGCTAGCGGGGGAGTCCGGGGAGCTGTTTTTT.

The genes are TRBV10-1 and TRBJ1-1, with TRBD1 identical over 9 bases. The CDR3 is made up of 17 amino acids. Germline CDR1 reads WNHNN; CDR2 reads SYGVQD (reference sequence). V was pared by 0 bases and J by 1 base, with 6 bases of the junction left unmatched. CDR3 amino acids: CASSESRQGGSNTEAFF. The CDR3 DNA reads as TGCGCCAGCAGTGAGTCGAGACAGGGGGGATCGAACACTGAAGCTTTCTTT.

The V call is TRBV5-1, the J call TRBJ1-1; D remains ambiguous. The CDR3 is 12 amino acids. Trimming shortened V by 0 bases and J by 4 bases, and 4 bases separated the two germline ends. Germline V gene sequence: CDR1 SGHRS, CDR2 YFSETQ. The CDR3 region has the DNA TGCGCCAGCAGCTTGGGTCTCACTGAAGCTTTCTTT. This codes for CASSLGLTEAFF.